Listed here is a single TCR beta chain. Antigen unknown. This sample is part of a study of regulatory T cells in long-lasting Graves disease. General study points: Shared public clonotypes totalled 2,741 in persistent patients, compared with roughly 970 in new patients.

Described time point: newly diagnosed GD, antithyroid drugs for less than 3 months. There was RNA extracted from PBMCs, and the TCR library was made from it. Germline CDR1 is KGHSH and CDR2 is LQKENI. Trimming removed 8 bases at V and 6 bases at J, with 16 bases between. The CDR3 loop spans 13 amino acids. Relying on iRepertoire HTBI primers and Arm-PCR of CDR3 regions, the team built TCR beta libraries. One entry per CDR3 protein results from TCRdb running MiXCR on the multiplex PCR reads. The sample gives hundreds of thousands of distinct CDR3 sequences, 12% of which show up once; roughly 8.9% is in the top ten. Separately, the same data were catalogued under a study of T cells in Graves' hyperthyroidism and ophthalmopathy. That work states: For Graves' hyperthyroidism to be stable, ophthalmopathy could not progress within 18 months. Investigators excluded patients with uncontrolled infection, other autoimmune disease, pregnancy or lactation.

Sequenced material: peripheral blood mononuclear cells (PBMCs), taken at new diagnosis, from a patient treated with antithyroid drugs. The sequence was obtained from a woman aged 30 to 39 with Graves disease. This chain links TRBV18 with TRBJ1-1; perhaps TRBD1 as D (6 bases). CDR3 sequence (DNA): TGTGCCAGCCCACAGGGTGCTTCTTCTGAAGCTTTCTTT. It codes for CASPQGASSEAFF.